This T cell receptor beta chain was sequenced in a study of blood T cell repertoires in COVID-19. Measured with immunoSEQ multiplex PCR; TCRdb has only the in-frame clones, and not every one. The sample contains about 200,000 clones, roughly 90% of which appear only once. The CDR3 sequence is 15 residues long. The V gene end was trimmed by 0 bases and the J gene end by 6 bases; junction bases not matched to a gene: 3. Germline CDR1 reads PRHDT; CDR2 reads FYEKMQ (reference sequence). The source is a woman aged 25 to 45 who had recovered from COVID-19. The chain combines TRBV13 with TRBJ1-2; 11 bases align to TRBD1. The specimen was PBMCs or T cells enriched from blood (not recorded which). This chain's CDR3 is CASSLGGQGANGYTF. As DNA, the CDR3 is TGTGCCAGCAGCTTAGGAGGACAGGGGGCTAATGGCTACACCTTC.